The rows below give T cell receptor beta chains drawn from one sample of a study of OX40 agonist ivuxolimab in advanced cancers. The method was immunoSEQ multiplex PCR; TCRdb's version includes in-frame clones alone and lacks a portion of them. The sample carries roughly 100,000 clones, 85% to 90% recorded once. The sequencing used CD4+ or CD8+ T cells sorted from blood, collected in a trial of the OX40 agonist ivuxolimab. These receptors were obtained from an adult with an advanced solid tumor such as melanoma, head and neck, liver or kidney cancer. Each CDR3 is given with its conserved first and last residue. Each record gives: V gene, clone size, D gene, J gene, CDR3 DNA, CDR3 protein. D genes are given only for firm matches. Expanded clones are given a class, and other clones once, few, many or no size at all.

v_call: TRBV9; clone_size: -; d_call: -; j_call: TRBJ2-5; cdr3_nt: TGTGCCAGCAGCGTAGGTCAGGGGGGAGAGACCCAGTACTTC; cdr3_aa: CASSVGQGGETQYF
v_call: TRBV9; clone_size: -; d_call: -; j_call: TRBJ2-5; cdr3_nt: TGTGCCAGCAGCGTAGAGTCGGAGACCCAGTACTTC; cdr3_aa: CASSVESETQYF
v_call: TRBV27; clone_size: -; d_call: -; j_call: TRBJ2-6; cdr3_nt: TGTGCCAGCAGTTTATCCCAAGCCCCTGGGGCCAACGTCCTGACTTTC; cdr3_aa: CASSLSQAPGANVLTF
v_call: TRBV11-2; clone_size: -; d_call: -; j_call: TRBJ2-7; cdr3_nt: TGTGCCAGCAGCTCCAGGGTCCTGCCCCTGAGCTCCTACGAGCAGTACTTC; cdr3_aa: CASSSRVLPLSSYEQYF
v_call: TRBV5-4; clone_size: -; d_call: -; j_call: TRBJ2-1; cdr3_nt: TGTGCCAGCAGCTTGGAGGAATACAATGAGCAGTTCTTC; cdr3_aa: CASSLEEYNEQFF
v_call: TRBV29-1; clone_size: -; d_call: -; j_call: TRBJ2-1; cdr3_nt: TGCAGCGCCTTCGGACAGTACAATGAGCAGTTCTTC; cdr3_aa: CSAFGQYNEQFF
v_call: TRBV7-2; clone_size: -; d_call: TRBD1; j_call: TRBJ1-3; cdr3_nt: TGTGCCAGCAGTCCCGACAGGGCAAGAGGAAACACCATATATTTT; cdr3_aa: CASSPDRARGNTIYF
v_call: TRBV5-1; clone_size: -; d_call: -; j_call: TRBJ1-4; cdr3_nt: TGCGCCAGCAGCTCCCCAACTAATGAAAAACTGTTTTTT; cdr3_aa: CASSSPTNEKLFF
v_call: TRBV2; clone_size: -; d_call: -; j_call: TRBJ2-3; cdr3_nt: TGTGCCAGCAGCTTCGGTAGAGGGAAAACAGATACGCAGTATTTT; cdr3_aa: CASSFGRGKTDTQYF
v_call: TRBV21-1; clone_size: -; d_call: -; j_call: TRBJ1-1; cdr3_nt: TGTGCCAGCAGCAGTGGCGGCAGGGTGACGGAGTGCACTGAAGCTTTCTTT; cdr3_aa: CASSSGGRVTECTEAFF
v_call: TRBV7-2; clone_size: -; d_call: -; j_call: TRBJ1-2; cdr3_nt: TGTGCCAGCAGCTTATATTTTGGTGGCTACACCTTC; cdr3_aa: CASSLYFGGYTF
v_call: TRBV30; clone_size: -; d_call: -; j_call: TRBJ1-4; cdr3_nt: TGTGCCTGGAGGGGTCAGATCGCAACTAATGAAAAACTGTTTTTT; cdr3_aa: CAWRGQIATNEKLFF
v_call: TRBV7-9; clone_size: -; d_call: -; j_call: TRBJ2-7; cdr3_nt: TGTGCCAGCAGCTTAGACAAGGGGGTTTACGAGCAGTACTTC; cdr3_aa: CASSLDKGVYEQYF
v_call: TRBV6-6; clone_size: -; d_call: -; j_call: TRBJ2-3; cdr3_nt: TGTGCCAGCAGTCGGGACGGCACAGATACGCAGTATTTT; cdr3_aa: CASSRDGTDTQYF
v_call: TRBV7-9; clone_size: -; d_call: -; j_call: TRBJ2-3; cdr3_nt: TGTGCCAGCAGCTTAGACCTCAGCGGTAGGACAGATACGCAGTATTTT; cdr3_aa: CASSLDLSGRTDTQYF
v_call: TRBV30; clone_size: -; d_call: TRBD1; j_call: TRBJ2-5; cdr3_nt: TGTGCCTGGAGTGTAAACAGGGGGCGAGAGACCCAGTACTTC; cdr3_aa: CAWSVNRGRETQYF
v_call: TRBV5-6; clone_size: -; d_call: TRBD1; j_call: TRBJ1-2; cdr3_nt: TGTGCCAGCAGCTTGGTCGGACAGGGGGGAGACTATGGCTACACCTTC; cdr3_aa: CASSLVGQGGDYGYTF
v_call: TRBV30; clone_size: -; d_call: -; j_call: TRBJ2-1; cdr3_nt: TGTGCCTGGACCGCCTACAATGAGCAGTTCTTC; cdr3_aa: CAWTAYNEQFF
v_call: TRBV7-2; clone_size: once; d_call: TRBD1; j_call: TRBJ2-1; cdr3_nt: TGTGCCAGCAGCCTATCCCAGGGGACAGGGAGGAATGAGCAGTTCTTC; cdr3_aa: CASSLSQGTGRNEQFF
v_call: TRBV9; clone_size: -; d_call: -; j_call: TRBJ1-3; cdr3_nt: TGTGCCAGCAGCACAACCACAGGAGGAAACACCATATATTTT; cdr3_aa: CASSTTTGGNTIYF
v_call: TRBV7-9; clone_size: once; d_call: TRBD1; j_call: TRBJ1-2; cdr3_nt: TGTGCCAGCAGCTTAGCAGGGGACAGGGGATATGGCTACACCTTC; cdr3_aa: CASSLAGDRGYGYTF
v_call: TRBV6-1; clone_size: -; d_call: -; j_call: TRBJ1-5; cdr3_nt: TGTGCCAGCAGTGAAATGGGTGTGGCAGGGCCAAATCAGCCCCAGCATTTT; cdr3_aa: CASSEMGVAGPNQPQHF
v_call: TRBV5-1; clone_size: -; d_call: -; j_call: TRBJ2-2; cdr3_nt: TGCGCCAGCAGCTTGGAGGGTAACGGGGAGCTGTTTTTT; cdr3_aa: CASSLEGNGELFF
v_call: TRBV7-8; clone_size: -; d_call: TRBD1; j_call: TRBJ1-5; cdr3_nt: TGTGCCAGCAGTCGGGACAGAGATCAGCCCCAGCATTTT; cdr3_aa: CASSRDRDQPQHF
v_call: TRBV6-4; clone_size: -; d_call: TRBD1; j_call: TRBJ1-2; cdr3_nt: TGTGCCAGCAGTGCTTTAGGGACAGGGAGTAATGGCTACACCTTC; cdr3_aa: CASSALGTGSNGYTF